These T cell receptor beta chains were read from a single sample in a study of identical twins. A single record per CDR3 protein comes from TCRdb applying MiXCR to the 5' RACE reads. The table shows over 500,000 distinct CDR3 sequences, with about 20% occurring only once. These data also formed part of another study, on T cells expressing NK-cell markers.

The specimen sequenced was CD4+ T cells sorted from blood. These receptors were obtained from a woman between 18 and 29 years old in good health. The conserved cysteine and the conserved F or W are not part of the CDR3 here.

CDR3aa: ASSFSGEQF
v_gene: TRBV7-2
j_gene: TRBJ2-1

CDR3aa: ASSSSGANTGELF
v_gene: TRBV11-2
j_gene: TRBJ2-2

CDR3aa: SANQAGGGSTQY
v_gene: TRBV20-1
j_gene: TRBJ2-3

CDR3aa: ASIPSTSRPGELF
v_gene: TRBV12-3/TRBV12-4
j_gene: TRBJ2-2

CDR3aa: ASSPPGSPYGYT
v_gene: TRBV18
j_gene: TRBJ1-2

CDR3aa: ASSYGSGRGNEQF
v_gene: TRBV6-5
j_gene: TRBJ2-1

CDR3aa: ASSLGLAVSSYEQY
v_gene: TRBV5-5
j_gene: TRBJ2-7

CDR3aa: SAAQGAGSPLH
v_gene: TRBV20-1
j_gene: TRBJ1-6

CDR3aa: ASSLRGILSAHLYT
v_gene: TRBV5-1
j_gene: TRBJ1-2

CDR3aa: ASSREGHRGTDTQY
v_gene: TRBV4-2
j_gene: TRBJ2-3

CDR3aa: ASSWRVSEKLF
v_gene: TRBV12-3/TRBV12-4
j_gene: TRBJ1-4

CDR3aa: ASSFFSRDNTSPLH
v_gene: TRBV11-3
j_gene: TRBJ1-6

CDR3aa: SVERGPGEQF
v_gene: TRBV29-1
j_gene: TRBJ2-1

CDR3aa: ASSLRVGGWREGYT
v_gene: TRBV7-9
j_gene: TRBJ1-2

CDR3aa: ASSLDRVKSSGANVLT
v_gene: TRBV5-1
j_gene: TRBJ2-6

CDR3aa: SARTSGIYEQY
v_gene: TRBV20-1
j_gene: TRBJ2-7

CDR3aa: ASSKGQTNTGELF
v_gene: TRBV5-1
j_gene: TRBJ2-2

CDR3aa: ASSWGSGGATDTQY
v_gene: TRBV25-1
j_gene: TRBJ2-3

CDR3aa: ASSPRVLNTGELF
v_gene: TRBV18
j_gene: TRBJ2-2

CDR3aa: SARRQSNTEAF
v_gene: TRBV20-1
j_gene: TRBJ1-1

CDR3aa: ASSQGQISSYEQY
v_gene: TRBV5-5
j_gene: TRBJ2-7

CDR3aa: ASSYSTGSEQF
v_gene: TRBV6-2/TRBV6-3
j_gene: TRBJ2-1

CDR3aa: SVTSGGTDTQY
v_gene: TRBV20-1
j_gene: TRBJ2-3

CDR3aa: SAQTSHTDTQY
v_gene: TRBV29-1
j_gene: TRBJ2-3

CDR3aa: ASSYEGSRDTQY
v_gene: TRBV5-1
j_gene: TRBJ2-3

CDR3aa: ASSPGAGALVQF
v_gene: TRBV18
j_gene: TRBJ2-1

CDR3aa: ASSLGSEAGELF
v_gene: TRBV5-1
j_gene: TRBJ2-2

CDR3aa: ATSRGGRVRQGLAQY
v_gene: TRBV15
j_gene: TRBJ2-3

CDR3aa: SVVPWRQQGGPGETQY
v_gene: TRBV29-1
j_gene: TRBJ2-5

CDR3aa: ASSFKGSRTGSRDTQY
v_gene: TRBV12-3/TRBV12-4
j_gene: TRBJ2-3

CDR3aa: ASRRQGANYGYT
v_gene: TRBV27
j_gene: TRBJ1-2

CDR3aa: ASSRDREADTQY
v_gene: TRBV5-1
j_gene: TRBJ2-3

CDR3aa: ASSPDRAKLNTGELF
v_gene: TRBV5-1
j_gene: TRBJ2-2

CDR3aa: ASSGGSGAPDAYNEQF
v_gene: TRBV5-1
j_gene: TRBJ2-1

CDR3aa: ASGSRGRGGYSHEQY
v_gene: TRBV6-1
j_gene: TRBJ2-7

CDR3aa: ASSYIPLAGYNEQF
v_gene: TRBV6-2/TRBV6-3
j_gene: TRBJ2-1

CDR3aa: ASSYAVSSGNTIY
v_gene: TRBV6-5
j_gene: TRBJ1-3

CDR3aa: ASSQGQVPYEQY
v_gene: TRBV7-2
j_gene: TRBJ2-7

CDR3aa: ASSVQGVNEQF
v_gene: TRBV9
j_gene: TRBJ2-1

CDR3aa: ASSLGRVITDTQY
v_gene: TRBV7-9
j_gene: TRBJ2-3

CDR3aa: SASEGVYEQY
v_gene: TRBV20-1
j_gene: TRBJ2-7

CDR3aa: ASSTGLADYNEQF
v_gene: TRBV18
j_gene: TRBJ2-1

CDR3aa: ASSRQGPEGLF
v_gene: TRBV12-3/TRBV12-4
j_gene: TRBJ1-4

CDR3aa: ASSPGGNTQY
v_gene: TRBV7-9
j_gene: TRBJ2-3

CDR3aa: ASSHGSTDTQY
v_gene: TRBV4-3
j_gene: TRBJ2-3

CDR3aa: SATRTSNTGELF
v_gene: TRBV20-1
j_gene: TRBJ2-2

CDR3aa: ASSGRGSNQPQH
v_gene: TRBV7-2
j_gene: TRBJ1-5

CDR3aa: SARDRGNYGYT
v_gene: TRBV20-1
j_gene: TRBJ1-2

CDR3aa: ASSSRVETQY
v_gene: TRBV6-5
j_gene: TRBJ2-5

CDR3aa: AWSNGKTQY
v_gene: TRBV30
j_gene: TRBJ2-5

CDR3aa: ASSRGASGALMETQY
v_gene: TRBV5-6
j_gene: TRBJ2-5

CDR3aa: ASSLYRRETQY
v_gene: TRBV7-3
j_gene: TRBJ2-5

CDR3aa: ASSWTRNNEQF
v_gene: TRBV6-1
j_gene: TRBJ2-1